The clone carrying this T cell receptor (beta chain) was recorded once. Its antigen is unidentified. J gave up 6 bases and V 2 bases, and 7 bases lay outside the gene matches. Germline V gives CDR1 MNHEY, CDR2 SVGAGI. The CDR3 covers 15 residues. These data originate in a study of shared clonotypes between healthy human individuals. Overall study findings and caveats: Expectations were that clonotype sharing among donors would be affected by sequencing depth. Non-shared clonotypes showed lower generation probabilities than clonotypes common to all four donors. Blood was the only sampled material, and tissue repertoires likely differ.

Authors' data handling: ImmunoSEQ junction-only sequences lacked quality scores, so their filtering differed. Assay: immunoSEQ multiplex PCR; the TCRdb copy retains only in-frame clones and omits some. V, J and clone size were drawn from that table, and D and trimming were deduced from the DNA. The sample has about 1.1 million clones; around 78% are singletons. The sequence came from a man aged 18 to 35 in good health. Some clones in this sample may be carry-over from other donors' samples. The sequencing input was memory CD4+ T cells from PBMCs. Stated subset: CD45RA-negative fraction. This chain links TRBV6-5 with TRBJ2-7, with TRBD1 matching over 10 bases. This CDR3 is CASSYDDRGRSEQYF. CDR3 DNA: TGTGCCAGCAGTTACGATGACAGGGGGCGCTCCGAGCAGTACTTC.